What follows is one T cell receptor (beta chain) and its context. The sample is drawn from a study of immune heterogeneity within non-small cell lung tumors. For each sample, template was around 650 ng of bulk tumor genomic DNA. Surgery yielded several widely spaced biopsies per primary tumor. Untreated, newly diagnosed non-small cell lung cancer patients underwent curative surgery. The CDR3 length is 11 residues. V shed 2 bases and J shed 6 bases, with 4 bases lying between them. Germline V CDR1 and CDR2: SQVTM, ANQGSEA. TCR beta CDR3 amplification used multiplex PCR with 32 V and 13 J primers. From the multiplex PCR reads, TCRdb called clonotypes with MiXCR, one entry per CDR3 protein. The sample has 3,500 or so distinct CDR3 sequences; 25% to 35% are singletons.

The source material was lung tumor tissue. This TCR was recovered from a man aged 55 to 69 with non-small cell lung cancer. The genes are TRBV29-1 and TRBJ2-2; D gene unclear. CDR3 region: CSVELSGELFF. Here the CDR3 DNA reads TGCAGCGTTGAATTGTCCGGGGAGCTGTTTTTT.